The 4 T cell receptor beta chains given below trace back to one sample, sequenced in a study of cytomegalovirus exposure and HLA in healthy donors. The primer mix had 60 Vbeta and 13 Jbeta primers. Assay: immunoSEQ multiplex PCR; the TCRdb copy retains only in-frame clones and omits some. The sample yields 200,000 or so clones, approximately 84% seen once. The sample consisted of PBMCs. Receptor source: a woman aged 50 to 60 in good health and CMV-seropositive.

The chain uses TRBV7-9 and TRBJ1-2, with 7 bases that match TRBD1. This CDR3 has 12 amino acids. V shed 10 bases, J shed 2 bases, and the junction held 4 bases outside the gene matches. Germline assignment: CDR1 SEHNR and CDR2 FQNEAQ (reference sequence). CDR3 in DNA: TGTGCCATCCTGGGACAGAACTATGGCTACACCTTC. Protein: CAILGQNYGYTF.

This chain links TRBV19 with TRBJ2-7; weak D call: TRBD1 (5 bases). Germline values: CDR1 LNHDA, CDR2 SQIVND (reference sequence). This CDR3 region has 15 residues. V lost 1 base and J lost 3, with 13 bases in between. DNA of the CDR3: TGTGCCAGTAGTATAGGTACAGGAGAGATCTACGAGCAGTACTTC. Encoded protein: CASSIGTGEIYEQYF.

V is TRBV5-5 and J is TRBJ1-6; D is unclear. The ends were cut back, 2 bases at V and 8 bases at J, with 2 bases in the middle. Germline-derived CDR1 and CDR2 are SGHKS and YYEKEE (reference sequence). The CDR3 has 11 residues. The CDR3 DNA reads as TGTGCCAGCAGCTTCGATTCACCCCTCCACTTT. Protein product: CASSFDSPLHF.

CDR3 region: CASSLNFRGGYTF. The CDR3 DNA reads as TGTGCCAGCAGTTTAAACTTCAGGGGCGGCTACACCTTC. This sequence joins TRBV27 and TRBJ1-2, with D perhaps matching TRBD1 (6 bases). This CDR3 comprises 13 residues. The V and J ends lost 2 bases and 8 bases respectively, with 12 bases between them. Germline V gene sequence: CDR1 MNHEY, CDR2 SMNVEV (reference sequence).